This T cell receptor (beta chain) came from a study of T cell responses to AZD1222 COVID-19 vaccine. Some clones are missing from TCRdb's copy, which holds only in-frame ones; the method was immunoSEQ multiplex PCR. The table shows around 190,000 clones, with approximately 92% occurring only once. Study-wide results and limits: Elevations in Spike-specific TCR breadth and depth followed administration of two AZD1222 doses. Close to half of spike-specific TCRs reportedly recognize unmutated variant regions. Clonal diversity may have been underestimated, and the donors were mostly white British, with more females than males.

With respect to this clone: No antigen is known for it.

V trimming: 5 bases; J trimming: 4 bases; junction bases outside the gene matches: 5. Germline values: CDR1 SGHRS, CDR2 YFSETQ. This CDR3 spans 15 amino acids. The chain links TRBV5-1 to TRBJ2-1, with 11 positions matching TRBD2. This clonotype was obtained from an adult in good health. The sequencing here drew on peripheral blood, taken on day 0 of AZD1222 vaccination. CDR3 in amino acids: CASRLAGAQYNEQFF. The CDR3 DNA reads TGCGCCAGCAGACTAGCGGGGGCCCAATACAATGAGCAGTTCTTC. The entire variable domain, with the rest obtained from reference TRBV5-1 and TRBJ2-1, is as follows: KAGVTQTPRYLIKTRGQQVTLSCSPISGHRSVSWYQQTPGQGLQFLFEYFSETQRNKGNFPGRFSGRQFSNSRSEMNVSTLELGDSALYLCASRLAGAQYNEQFFGPGTRLTVL.